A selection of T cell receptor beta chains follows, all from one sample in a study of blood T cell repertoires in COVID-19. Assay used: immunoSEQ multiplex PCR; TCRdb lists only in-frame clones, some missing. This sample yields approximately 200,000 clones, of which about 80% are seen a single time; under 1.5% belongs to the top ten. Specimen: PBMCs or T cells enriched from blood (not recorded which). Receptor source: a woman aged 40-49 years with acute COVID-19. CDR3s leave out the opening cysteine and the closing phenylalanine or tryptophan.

cdr3_aa: ATSDHRGETQY; v_call: TRBV24-1; cdr3_length: 11; j_call: TRBJ2-5
cdr3_aa: ASSARTSGAIQETQY; v_call: TRBV5-1; cdr3_length: 15; j_call: TRBJ2-5
cdr3_aa: ASRDRSSGNTIY; v_call: TRBV6-5; cdr3_length: 12; j_call: TRBJ1-3
cdr3_aa: ASSLARNHEQF; v_call: TRBV7-9; cdr3_length: 11; j_call: TRBJ2-1
cdr3_aa: ATSESGSLADTQY; v_call: TRBV24-1; cdr3_length: 13; j_call: TRBJ2-3
cdr3_aa: ASSLSWADTQY; v_call: TRBV7-9; cdr3_length: 11; j_call: TRBJ2-3
cdr3_aa: ASSLAPFYEQY; v_call: TRBV27; cdr3_length: 11; j_call: TRBJ2-7
cdr3_aa: ASSVAPGNQPQH; v_call: TRBV9; cdr3_length: 12; j_call: TRBJ1-5
cdr3_aa: ASSQDPGAGNTIY; v_call: TRBV3-1/TRBV3-2; cdr3_length: 13; j_call: TRBJ1-3
cdr3_aa: ASRVYGSSPATPLH; v_call: TRBV27; cdr3_length: 14; j_call: TRBJ1-6
cdr3_aa: ASKKEGQPQH; v_call: TRBV19; cdr3_length: 10; j_call: TRBJ1-5
cdr3_aa: ASSMSTAYGYT; v_call: TRBV19; cdr3_length: 11; j_call: TRBJ1-2
cdr3_aa: ASSLVEGGAATYEQY; v_call: TRBV7-8; cdr3_length: 15; j_call: TRBJ2-7
cdr3_aa: AWSIGTSGSNEQF; v_call: TRBV30; cdr3_length: 13; j_call: TRBJ2-1
cdr3_aa: SASPSGITDTQY; v_call: TRBV20-1; cdr3_length: 12; j_call: TRBJ2-3
cdr3_aa: ASSHQNTEAF; v_call: TRBV4-2; cdr3_length: 10; j_call: TRBJ1-1
cdr3_aa: ASRRTGLVEAF; v_call: TRBV12-2; cdr3_length: 11; j_call: TRBJ1-1
cdr3_aa: ASSIEVNQPQH; v_call: TRBV5-1; cdr3_length: 11; j_call: TRBJ1-5
cdr3_aa: ASSEMSGQGASPLH; v_call: TRBV6-1; cdr3_length: 14; j_call: TRBJ1-6
cdr3_aa: ASSLDLTAAPNGNTIY; v_call: TRBV11-2; cdr3_length: 16; j_call: TRBJ1-3
cdr3_aa: ASSVPGDREKLF; v_call: TRBV5-1; cdr3_length: 12; j_call: TRBJ1-4
cdr3_aa: AWSRTGAVTEAF; v_call: TRBV30; cdr3_length: 12; j_call: TRBJ1-1
cdr3_aa: ASSMWSTEAF; v_call: TRBV19; cdr3_length: 10; j_call: TRBJ1-1
cdr3_aa: ASSREARGRGNQPQH; v_call: TRBV5-5; cdr3_length: 15; j_call: TRBJ1-5
cdr3_aa: ASSQGLAGGTDTQY; v_call: TRBV4-2; cdr3_length: 14; j_call: TRBJ2-3
cdr3_aa: ASRTTDNGYT; v_call: TRBV2; cdr3_length: 10; j_call: TRBJ1-2
cdr3_aa: ASIMDRGSNQPQH; v_call: TRBV2; cdr3_length: 13; j_call: TRBJ1-5